These 18 T cell receptor beta chains were sequenced from one sample in a study of OX40 agonist ivuxolimab in advanced cancers. Clones were read by immunoSEQ multiplex PCR, and TCRdb kept only the in-frame ones, dropping some. In the table there are tens of thousands of clones, 88% of which are singletons. The sample here was CD4+ or CD8+ T cells sorted from blood, taken in a trial of the OX40 agonist ivuxolimab. Source of these receptors: an adult with an advanced solid tumor such as melanoma, head and neck, liver or kidney cancer.

The chain is built from TRBV13 and TRBJ1-2; no definite D call. Germline CDR1 PRHDT, CDR2 FYEKMQ (reference sequence). V was cut by 1 base and J by 5 bases, with 5 bases left in between. The CDR3 totals 12 residues. CDR3 protein: CASSLEGYGYTF. The CDR3 bases are TGTGCCAGCAGCTTAGAGGGATATGGCTACACCTTC.

The rearrangement joins TRBV7-6 to TRBJ2-4, with TRBD2 identical over 7 bases. Germline V gives CDR1 SGHVS, CDR2 FNYEAQ. CDR3 length equals 17 residues. V lost 5 bases, J lost 0 bases, and 10 bases stayed unmatched. The CDR3 loop reads CASSRVLANLAKNIQYF. The CDR3 DNA reads TGTGCCAGCAGCCGCGTACTAGCGAACCTAGCCAAAAACATTCAGTACTTC.

In DNA form, the CDR3 reads TGTGCCAGCAGCTTAGGTGGGAGAGGGGAAGAGACCCAGTACTTC. Amino acid sequence: CASSLGGRGEETQYF. The chain couples TRBV13 to TRBJ2-5, with D perhaps TRBD1 or TRBD2 (5 bases each). This CDR3 spans 15 amino acids. Germline lookup yields CDR1 PRHDT and CDR2 FYEKMQ (reference sequence). Trimming pared 0 bases from V and 3 bases from J, leaving 11 bases between.

The J gene is TRBJ2-7, the V gene TRBV28, with D unresolved. CDR3 length equals 13 residues. V shed 5 bases and J shed 7 bases, with 15 bases lying between them. CDR1 is MDHEN, CDR2 SYDVKM, per germline. The CDR3 protein is CASSPTPSPEQYF. CDR3 nucleotide sequence: TGTGCCAGCAGTCCAACCCCCTCCCCGGAGCAGTACTTC.

V gene TRBV5-1 combines with J gene TRBJ2-5, with unresolved D. V was pared by 4 bases and J by 5 bases, with 12 bases between. The CDR3 runs 13 residues. CDR1 is SGHRS and CDR2 is YFSETQ in the germline V gene. The CDR3 protein is CASSPGSGETQYF. CDR3 DNA sequence: TGCGCCAGCAGCCCCGGGTCTGGGGAGACCCAGTACTTC.

The J gene is TRBJ2-7, the V gene TRBV5-1, with TRBD2 matching 10 bases. The CDR3 runs 14 residues. Unmatched junction bases numbered 6, after V lost 4 bases and J lost 5 bases. Germline lookup yields CDR1 SGHRS and CDR2 YFSETQ. The CDR3 coding sequence is TGCGCCAGCAGCATCAGCGGGAGGGCCGACGAGCAGTACTTC. Translating it yields CASSISGRADEQYF.

J is TRBJ1-2 and V is TRBV30; D not certain. Germline CDR1 GTSNPN, CDR2 SVGIG (reference sequence). V was trimmed by 2 bases and J by 8 bases, leaving 6 bases between them. The CDR3 sequence is 10 residues long. The CDR3 sequence: CAWSSWGYTF. The CDR3 DNA is TGTGCCTGGAGTTCGTGGGGCTACACCTTC.

This chain connects TRBV19 to TRBJ2-3; no definite D call. Trimming left V 9 bases short and J 2 bases short, with 12 bases between. In germline, CDR1 is LNHDA, CDR2 SQIVND (reference sequence). The CDR3 totals 13 residues. CDR3 DNA: TGTGCCAGCTCGAACGGGCACACAGATACGCAGTATTTT. Translating gives CASSNGHTDTQYF.

This chain joins TRBV2 and TRBJ1-4; D is undetermined. From germline, CDR1 is SNHLY and CDR2 FYNNEI. This CDR3 region has 13 residues. V lost 8 bases to trimming and J lost 3 bases, with 10 bases between them. CDR3 coding DNA: TGTGCCAGCGATAGGTCTCCTAATGAAAAACTGTTTTTT. Protein product: CASDRSPNEKLFF.

The chain couples TRBV27 to TRBJ1-4; perhaps TRBD1 as D (5 bases). The CDR3 length is 14 residues. Trimming left V 5 bases short and J 6 bases short, with 13 bases between. The germline V gene encodes CDR1 MNHEY and CDR2 SMNVEV (reference sequence). The CDR3, as DNA: TGTGCCAGCAGTATAACAGGAATGGATGAAAAACTGTTTTTT. Translating it yields CASSITGMDEKLFF.

The chain combines TRBV19 with TRBJ1-4, with D unresolved. Germline CDR1 LNHDA, CDR2 SQIVND (reference sequence). This CDR3 spans 14 amino acids. Trimming left V 7 bases short and J 7 bases short, with 16 bases between. The CDR3 spells CASTTLGTSEKLFF. CDR3 nucleotide sequence: TGTGCCAGTACTACCCTCGGCACCAGTGAAAAACTGTTTTTT.

This clone is a singleton in its sample. The chain has TRBV5-1 and TRBJ2-1; 9 bases agree with TRBD1. Per germline, CDR1 SGHRS and CDR2 YFSETQ. The CDR3 runs to 15 residues. V lost 0 bases to trimming and J lost 4 bases; unmatched junction nucleotides: 2. The CDR3 here is CASSLGTGAYNEQFF. As DNA, the CDR3 is TGCGCCAGCAGCTTGGGGACAGGGGCATACAATGAGCAGTTCTTC.

The CDR3 sequence is CASSSQRGYGYTF. CDR3 coding DNA: TGTGCCAGCAGTTCCCAGAGAGGCTATGGCTACACCTTC. The chain links TRBV28 to TRBJ1-2; D is unclear. The CDR3 has 13 residues. The V gene lost 4 bases and the J gene lost 4 bases, with 10 bases spanning the gap. The germline V gene encodes CDR1 MDHEN and CDR2 SYDVKM.

The chain links TRBV28 to TRBJ1-5; D may be TRBD1 (5 bases). CDR1 MDHEN and CDR2 SYDVKM come from the germline V gene. The CDR3 is 17 residues long. Deletions cut 6 bases from V and 5 bases from J, with 23 bases between. The CDR3 DNA is TGTGCCAGCAGCTATGTGCCGTTTGGTAGGGACGATCAGCCCCAGCATTTT. Protein product: CASSYVPFGRDDQPQHF.

The gene calls are TRBV6-1 and TRBJ2-5; possibly TRBD1 or TRBD2 for D (5 bases each). Germline V gene data show CDR1 as MNHNS and CDR2 as SASEGT. The CDR3 loop spans 13 amino acids. With 6 bases removed from V and 2 bases from J, the gap between germline ends came to 10 bases. CDR3 protein: CASRDWGQETQYF. The CDR3 nucleotides are TGTGCCAGCAGGGACTGGGGGCAAGAGACCCAGTACTTC.

The chain combines TRBV6-9 with TRBJ1-2; D is possibly TRBD1 (5 bases). Trimming removed 4 bases at V and 4 bases at J, with 13 bases between. There are 14 residues in the CDR3. Looked up from germline, CDR1 is MNHGY and CDR2 is SVAAGI. CDR3 sequence: CASSLGRGGYGYTF. The CDR3 bases are TGTGCCAGCAGTTTGGGACGGGGCGGCTATGGCTACACCTTC.

The chain employs TRBV7-2 and TRBJ1-3; D is uncertain. The germline V gene has CDR1 SGHTA and CDR2 FQGNSA. V was clipped by 1 base and J by 2 bases, with 9 bases between them. There are 15 residues in the CDR3. The chain's CDR3 is CASSLVGPAGNTIYF. The DNA for the CDR3 is TGTGCCAGCAGCTTAGTTGGACCCGCTGGAAACACCATATATTTT.

The rearrangement joins TRBV19 to TRBJ2-1; no clear D. V lost 5 bases to trimming and J lost 0 bases, with 11 bases between them. The V gene's germline CDR1 is LNHDA and CDR2 SQIVND (reference sequence). The CDR3 length is 15 residues. The CDR3: CASSPSLSSYNEQFF. As DNA, the CDR3 is TGTGCCAGTAGTCCAAGCCTAAGCTCCTACAATGAGCAGTTCTTC.